Listed below are T cell receptor beta chains from one sample, sequenced in a study of blood T cell repertoires in COVID-19. Sequencing used immunoSEQ multiplex PCR; TCRdb keeps in-frame clones, though not all of them. The sample lists almost 200,000 clones, about 76% occurring once. Input material: peripheral blood. These TCRs come from a woman between 35 and 50 years old with COVID-19, enrolled during active disease. The CDR3 runs from the conserved cysteine through the conserved F or W.

CDR3: CASTGAGANVLTF
V: TRBV2
J: TRBJ2-6

CDR3: CASRITSVGPQHF
V: TRBV27
J: TRBJ1-5

CDR3: CASSPVRGEQFF
V: TRBV3-1/TRBV3-2
J: TRBJ2-1

CDR3: CASSKASRGEQETQYF
V: TRBV21-1
J: TRBJ2-5

CDR3: CAWSGDTNQPQHF
V: TRBV30
J: TRBJ1-5

CDR3: CASSPTVRERAQYF
V: TRBV19
J: TRBJ2-5

CDR3: CASSFSGSGTEAFF
V: TRBV5-1
J: TRBJ1-1

CDR3: CASSLAPGGMTGELFF
V: TRBV7-8
J: TRBJ2-2

CDR3: CASSPPPTVRGSHGYTF
V: TRBV18
J: TRBJ1-2

CDR3: CASSFLTGEGTEAFF
V: TRBV5-1
J: TRBJ1-1

CDR3: CASSFQGITGELFF
V: TRBV27
J: TRBJ2-2

CDR3: CASTPVSNTGELFF
V: TRBV3-1/TRBV3-2
J: TRBJ2-2

CDR3: CASSTTDTQYF
V: TRBV4-2
J: TRBJ2-3

CDR3: CASSPPTGGGEKLFF
V: TRBV25-1
J: TRBJ1-4

CDR3: CASSQDSGARLYEQYF
V: TRBV4-2
J: TRBJ2-7

CDR3: CASSFDRVMETQYF
V: TRBV11-1
J: TRBJ2-5

CDR3: CASDRGVEQPQHF
V: TRBV7-9
J: TRBJ1-5

CDR3: CASSPGTSGSYEQYF
V: TRBV27
J: TRBJ2-7

CDR3: CASSLGITGRYEQYF
V: TRBV7-2
J: TRBJ2-7

CDR3: CASNTGTRGETQYF
V: TRBV11-2
J: TRBJ2-5

CDR3: CASSLGQTTGELFF
V: TRBV28
J: TRBJ2-2

CDR3: CASRSEGGRTEAFF
V: TRBV28
J: TRBJ1-1

CDR3: CASSLDAGAEAFF
V: TRBV7-9
J: TRBJ1-1

CDR3: CASSTGTGGWGYTF
V: TRBV27
J: TRBJ1-2

CDR3: CAISDPNPDRGAFF
V: TRBV10-3
J: TRBJ2-1

CDR3: CASSYRTGEAFF
V: TRBV7-8
J: TRBJ1-1

CDR3: CASGQILYQETQYF
V: TRBV2
J: TRBJ2-5

CDR3: CASSVTGSGELFF
V: TRBV6-4
J: TRBJ2-2

CDR3: CASSDIGTTGELFF
V: TRBV27
J: TRBJ2-2

CDR3: CASSLRTGFLRATYEQYF
V: TRBV5-5
J: TRBJ2-7

CDR3: CASSILAGEGEQFF
V: TRBV19
J: TRBJ2-1

CDR3: CASSPDRVDGYTF
V: TRBV27
J: TRBJ1-2

CDR3: CASSEDRGGLETQYF
V: TRBV2
J: TRBJ2-5

CDR3: CASSQPREGALLKYF
V: TRBV4-1
J: TRBJ2-4

CDR3: CASRTLTYEQYF
V: TRBV6-5
J: TRBJ2-7

CDR3: CASSYSSFDGYTF
V: TRBV6-6
J: TRBJ1-2

CDR3: CSAGDPRTYGYTF
V: TRBV20-1
J: TRBJ1-2

CDR3: CASSVAQVDNEQFF
V: TRBV9
J: TRBJ2-1

CDR3: CASRGGKMNTEAFF
V: TRBV5-4
J: TRBJ1-1

CDR3: CASSQDLRAGGWTEAFF
V: TRBV3-1/TRBV3-2
J: TRBJ1-1

CDR3: CASILRGGSYNEQFF
V: TRBV7-6
J: TRBJ2-1

CDR3: CASSPRTGGGEQYF
V: TRBV18
J: TRBJ2-7

CDR3: CASSRTSGHTDTQYF
V: TRBV28
J: TRBJ2-3

CDR3: CASSRPGQGNTIYF
V: TRBV5-8
J: TRBJ1-3

CDR3: CASSPGDEGEAFF
V: TRBV10-1
J: TRBJ1-1

CDR3: CASQGGPGQPQHF
V: TRBV30
J: TRBJ1-5